This note documents a single TCR beta chain sequence. Its antigen is unidentified. This entry comes from a study of CD8 T cells in Susac syndrome. Reverse transcription used roughly 0.45 to 1 ug RNA and random hexamers. A multiplex approach, immunoSEQ multiplex PCR, amplified TCR beta CDR3 across 54 Vbeta and 13 Jbeta. TCRdb reprocessed the immunoSEQ multiplex PCR reads via MiXCR and lists one record per CDR3 protein. The table has 250,000 to 300,000 distinct CDR3 sequences, 89% seen once. Notes on the study in general: The TCR sequencing and HLA analysis in the study involved a relatively small number of individuals, as the study acknowledged.

V dropped 2 bases and J dropped 5 bases, with 9 bases sitting between them. This CDR3 has 13 amino acids. The germline V gene has CDR1 MNHEY and CDR2 SVGAGI. Source material: CD8+ T cells from PBMCs. The chain has TRBV6-5 and TRBJ2-5; D is possibly TRBD2 (6 bases). This receptor was taken from a human donor with multiple sclerosis. CDR3 protein: CASSYTSKETQYF. For the CDR3, the DNA is TGTGCCAGCAGTTACACTAGCAAGGAGACCCAGTACTTC.